These T cell receptor beta chains were read from a single sample in a study of T cell responses to AZD1222 COVID-19 vaccine. Method: immunoSEQ multiplex PCR; TCRdb's copy keeps in-frame clones and lacks some. Of over 50,000 clones listed, 60% to 80% are singletons. The source was peripheral blood, collected 28 days after the second AZD1222 dose. The origin of the receptors is an adult who received the AZD1222 COVID-19 vaccine. CDR3s include the opening cysteine and the closing phenylalanine or tryptophan. D genes are given only for firm matches. Some rows have no size entry. The others give once, few or many, or a class for an expanded clone.

v_gene	j_gene	abundance	d_gene	CDR3aa	CDR3nt
TRBV5-6	TRBJ2-3	once	.	CASSSQGTDTQYF	TGTGCCAGCAGCTCCCAAGGGACAGATACGCAGTATTTT
TRBV5-4	TRBJ1-4	once	.	CASSLDRSTNEKLFF	TGTGCCAGCAGCTTGGACAGATCAACTAATGAAAAACTGTTTTTT
TRBV27	TRBJ2-7	.	TRBD1	CATRTGGDSYEQYF	TGTGCCACCAGAACAGGGGGCGACTCCTACGAGCAGTACTTC
TRBV7-9	TRBJ2-2	.	TRBD1	CASQYRDRGNTGELFF	TGTGCCAGCCAATACCGGGACAGGGGAAACACCGGGGAGCTGTTTTTT
TRBV2	TRBJ2-1	once	.	CATGNEQFF	TGTGCCACCGGCAATGAGCAGTTCTTC
TRBV18	TRBJ1-5	.	.	CASSPGQDQPQHF	TGTGCCAGCTCACCAGGGCAGGATCAGCCCCAGCATTTT
TRBV5-5	TRBJ2-1	.	.	CASSISSSDNEQFF	TGTGCCAGCAGCATTTCCTCTAGCGACAATGAGCAGTTCTTC
TRBV4-1	TRBJ2-3	.	TRBD1	CASSKVGTGEDTQYF	TGCGCCAGCAGCAAAGTCGGGACAGGGGAGGATACGCAGTATTTT
TRBV5-1	TRBJ1-1	.	.	CASSLDPVNTEAFF	TGCGCCAGCAGCTTGGACCCAGTGAACACTGAAGCTTTCTTT
TRBV7-9	TRBJ1-1	.	.	CASSWGGNTEAFF	TGTGCCAGCAGCTGGGGGGGGAACACTGAAGCTTTCTTT
TRBV6-2/TRBV6-3	TRBJ1-3	.	TRBD1	CASSRLGTAGNTIYF	TGTGCCAGCAGCAGGCTAGGGACAGCTGGAAACACCATATATTTT
TRBV3-1/TRBV3-2	TRBJ2-3	.	TRBD2	CASSQDSVLAGRLLTDTQYF	TGTGCCAGCAGCCAAGATTCGGTTCTAGCGGGACGGCTTCTCACAGATACGCAGTATTTT
TRBV3-1/TRBV3-2	TRBJ1-1	.	.	CASSQVNSMNTEAFF	TGTGCCAGCAGCCAAGTGAACAGTATGAACACTGAAGCTTTCTTT
TRBV28	TRBJ1-2	.	.	CASSWTGHRRNYGYTF	TGTGCCAGCAGTTGGACCGGGCACAGGCGTAACTATGGCTACACCTTC
TRBV5-4	TRBJ1-2	.	.	CASSPPRGSYGYTF	TGTGCCAGCAGCCCGCCTCGGGGGTCCTATGGCTACACCTTC
TRBV3-1/TRBV3-2	TRBJ2-1	.	.	CASSQEVWLVGVEQFF	TGTGCCAGCAGCCAAGAGGTCTGGCTAGTCGGCGTTGAGCAGTTCTTC
TRBV12-1	TRBJ2-7	.	.	CASSFVGTGTYEQYF	.
TRBV7-2	TRBJ1-6	.	.	CASSSGSNSPLHF	TGTGCCAGCAGCTCCGGGTCTAATTCACCCCTCCACTTT
TRBV7-8	TRBJ1-3	.	TRBD1	CASSRMGGYRGQASGNTIYF	TGTGCCAGCAGCCGGATGGGGGGATACCGGGGACAGGCCTCTGGAAACACCATATATTTT
TRBV29-1	TRBJ1-4	.	.	CSVQGVEEKLFF	TGCAGCGTTCAGGGTGTAGAAGAAAAACTGTTTTTT
TRBV5-1	TRBJ2-3	.	TRBD1	CASSTNRDRGTDTQYF	TGCGCCAGCAGCACCAACCGGGACAGGGGCACAGATACGCAGTATTTT
TRBV7-9	TRBJ1-4	.	TRBD1	CASSFGQGWNEKLFF	TGTGCCAGCAGCTTCGGACAGGGCTGGAATGAAAAACTGTTTTTT
TRBV28	TRBJ2-1	few	TRBD1	CASSFGTGIIEQFF	TGTGCCAGCAGTTTCGGGACAGGGATCATTGAGCAGTTCTTC